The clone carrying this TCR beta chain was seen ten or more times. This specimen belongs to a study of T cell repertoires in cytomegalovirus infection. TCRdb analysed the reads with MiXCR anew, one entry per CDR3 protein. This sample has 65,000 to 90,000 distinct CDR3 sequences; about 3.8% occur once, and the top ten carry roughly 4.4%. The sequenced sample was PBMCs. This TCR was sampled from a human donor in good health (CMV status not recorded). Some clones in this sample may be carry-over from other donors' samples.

The CDR3 DNA sequence: TGTGCCAGCAGGGACGGCGATCAGCCCCAGCATTTT. Translation gives CASRDGDQPQHF. The chain has TRBV28 and TRBJ1-5; no definite D call. Germline CDR1 is MDHEN and CDR2 is SYDVKM. The CDR3 length is 12 residues. V lost 6 bases and J 5 bases, leaving 8 bases between the germline ends.